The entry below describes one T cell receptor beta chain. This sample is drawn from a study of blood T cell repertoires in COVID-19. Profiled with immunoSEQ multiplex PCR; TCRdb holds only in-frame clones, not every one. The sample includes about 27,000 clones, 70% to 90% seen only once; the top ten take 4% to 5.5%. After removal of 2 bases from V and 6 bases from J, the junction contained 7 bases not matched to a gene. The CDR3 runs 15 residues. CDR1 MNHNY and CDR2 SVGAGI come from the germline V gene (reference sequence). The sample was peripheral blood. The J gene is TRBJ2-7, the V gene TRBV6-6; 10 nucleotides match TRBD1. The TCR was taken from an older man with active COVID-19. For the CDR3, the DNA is TGTGCCAGCAGTTACAACGGACAGGGGGTCCCCGAGCAGTACTTC. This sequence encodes CASSYNGQGVPEQYF.